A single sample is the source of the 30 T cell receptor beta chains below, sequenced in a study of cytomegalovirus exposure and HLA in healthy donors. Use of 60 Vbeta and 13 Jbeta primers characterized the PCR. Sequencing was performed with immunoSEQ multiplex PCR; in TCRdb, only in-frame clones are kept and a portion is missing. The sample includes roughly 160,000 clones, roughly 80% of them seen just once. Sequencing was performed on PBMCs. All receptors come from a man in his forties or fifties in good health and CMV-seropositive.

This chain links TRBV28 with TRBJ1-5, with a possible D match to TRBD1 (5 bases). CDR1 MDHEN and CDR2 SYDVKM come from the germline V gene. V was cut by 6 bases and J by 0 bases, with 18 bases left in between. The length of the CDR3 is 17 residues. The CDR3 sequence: CASRDNTQRLSNQPQHF. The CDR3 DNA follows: TGTGCCAGCAGGGACAATACCCAGAGGCTTAGCAATCAGCCCCAGCATTTT.

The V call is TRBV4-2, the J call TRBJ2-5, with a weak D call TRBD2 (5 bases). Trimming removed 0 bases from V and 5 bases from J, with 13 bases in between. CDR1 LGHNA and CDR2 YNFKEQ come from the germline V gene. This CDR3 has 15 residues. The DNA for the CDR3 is TGTGCCAGCAGCCAAGATACGGGCGGGTGGGAGACCCAGTACTTC. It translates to CASSQDTGGWETQYF.

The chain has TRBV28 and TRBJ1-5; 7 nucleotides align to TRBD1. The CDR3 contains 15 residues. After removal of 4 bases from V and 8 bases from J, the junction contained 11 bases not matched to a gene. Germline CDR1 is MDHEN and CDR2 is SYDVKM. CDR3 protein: CASSSPQGSGKPQHF. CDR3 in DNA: TGTGCCAGCAGTTCTCCACAGGGGTCCGGGAAGCCCCAGCATTTT.

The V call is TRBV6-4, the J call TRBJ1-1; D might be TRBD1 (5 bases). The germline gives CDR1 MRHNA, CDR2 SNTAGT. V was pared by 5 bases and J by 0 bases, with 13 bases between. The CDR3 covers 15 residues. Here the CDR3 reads CASSLRQILNTEAFF. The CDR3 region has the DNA TGTGCCAGCAGTCTCCGACAGATCCTGAACACTGAAGCTTTCTTT.

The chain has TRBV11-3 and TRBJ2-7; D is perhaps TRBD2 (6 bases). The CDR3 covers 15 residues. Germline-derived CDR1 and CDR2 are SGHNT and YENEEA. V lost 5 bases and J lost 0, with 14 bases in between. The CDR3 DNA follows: TGTGCCAGCAGCCCGCGGGACGGTCACTCCTACGAGCAGTACTTC. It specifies CASSPRDGHSYEQYF.

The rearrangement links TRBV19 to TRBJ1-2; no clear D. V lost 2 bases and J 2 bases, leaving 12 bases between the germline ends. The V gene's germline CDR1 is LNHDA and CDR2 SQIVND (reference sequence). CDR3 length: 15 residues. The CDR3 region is CASSISAATNYGYTF. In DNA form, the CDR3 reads TGTGCCAGTAGTATAAGCGCAGCCACGAACTATGGCTACACCTTC.

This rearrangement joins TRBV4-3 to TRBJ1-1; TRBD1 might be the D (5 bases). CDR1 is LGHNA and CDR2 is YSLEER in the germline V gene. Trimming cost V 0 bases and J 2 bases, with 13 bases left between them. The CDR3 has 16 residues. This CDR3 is CASSQDQGGLNTEAFF. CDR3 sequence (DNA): TGCGCCAGCAGCCAAGATCAGGGCGGATTAAACACTGAAGCTTTCTTT.

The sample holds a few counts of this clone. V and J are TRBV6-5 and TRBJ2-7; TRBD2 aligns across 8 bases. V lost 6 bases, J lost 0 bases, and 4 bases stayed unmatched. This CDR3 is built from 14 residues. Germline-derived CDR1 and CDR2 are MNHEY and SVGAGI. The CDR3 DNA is TGTGCCAGCAGAGCGGGGGCCGGCTCCTACGAGCAGTACTTC. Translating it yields CASRAGAGSYEQYF.

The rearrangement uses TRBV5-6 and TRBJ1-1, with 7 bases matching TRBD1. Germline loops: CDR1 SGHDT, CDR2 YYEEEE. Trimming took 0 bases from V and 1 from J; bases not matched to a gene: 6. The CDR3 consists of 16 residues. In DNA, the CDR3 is TGTGCCAGCAGCTTGGTCGGGAGGGGGCAGAACACTGAAGCTTTCTTT. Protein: CASSLVGRGQNTEAFF.

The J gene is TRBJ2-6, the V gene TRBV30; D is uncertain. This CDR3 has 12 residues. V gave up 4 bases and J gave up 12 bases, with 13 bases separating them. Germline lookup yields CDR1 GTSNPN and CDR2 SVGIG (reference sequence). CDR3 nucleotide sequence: TGTGCCTGGACCCCCCCTTCCCGCGTCCTGACTTTC. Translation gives CAWTPPSRVLTF.

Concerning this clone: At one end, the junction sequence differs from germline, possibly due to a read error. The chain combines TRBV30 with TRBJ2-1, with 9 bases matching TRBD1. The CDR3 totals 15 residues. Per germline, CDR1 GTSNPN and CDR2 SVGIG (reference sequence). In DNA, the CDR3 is TGTGCCTGGAGTGTCGGACAGGGGACCTACAATGGGCAGTTCTTC. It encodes CAWSVGQGTYNGQFF. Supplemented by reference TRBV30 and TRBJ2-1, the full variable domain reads SQTIHQWPATLVQPVGSPLSLECTVEGTSNPNLYWYRQAAGRGLQLLFYSVGIGQISSEVPQNLSASRPQDRQFILSSKKLLLSDSGFYLCAWSVGQGTYNGQFFGPGTRLTVL.

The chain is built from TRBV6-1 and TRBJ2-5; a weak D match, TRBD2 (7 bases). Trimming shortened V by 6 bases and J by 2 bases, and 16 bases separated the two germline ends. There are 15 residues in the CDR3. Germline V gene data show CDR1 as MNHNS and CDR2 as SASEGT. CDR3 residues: CASRRTERGQETQYF. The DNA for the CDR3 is TGTGCCAGCAGGCGGACAGAGCGGGGTCAAGAGACCCAGTACTTC.

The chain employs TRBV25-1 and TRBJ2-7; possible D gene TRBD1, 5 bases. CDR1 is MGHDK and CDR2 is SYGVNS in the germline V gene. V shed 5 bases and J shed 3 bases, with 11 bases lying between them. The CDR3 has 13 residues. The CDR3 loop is CASSKTAHYEQYF. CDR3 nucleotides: TGTGCCAGCAGTAAGACAGCCCACTACGAGCAGTACTTC.

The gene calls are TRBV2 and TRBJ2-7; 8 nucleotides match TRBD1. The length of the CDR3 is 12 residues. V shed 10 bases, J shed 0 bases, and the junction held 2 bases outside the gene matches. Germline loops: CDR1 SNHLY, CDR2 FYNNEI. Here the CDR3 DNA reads TGTGCCACGACAGGGGACTCCTACGAGCAGTACTTC. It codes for CATTGDSYEQYF.

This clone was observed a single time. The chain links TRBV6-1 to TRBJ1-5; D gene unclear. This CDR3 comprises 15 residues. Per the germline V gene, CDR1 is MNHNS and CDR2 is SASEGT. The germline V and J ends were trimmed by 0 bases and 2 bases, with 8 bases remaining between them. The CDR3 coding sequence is TGTGCCAGCAGTGAAGCGCCACACGGCAATCAGCCCCAGCATTTT. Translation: CASSEAPHGNQPQHF.

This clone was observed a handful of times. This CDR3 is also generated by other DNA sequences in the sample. The CDR3 loop is CASSTGQVTEAFF. The CDR3, as DNA: TGTGCCAGCAGCACTGGACAGGTGACTGAAGCTTTCTTT. This chain joins TRBV7-8 and TRBJ1-1; 7 bases line up with TRBD1. Germline V gene sequence: CDR1 SGHVS, CDR2 FQNEAQ. The CDR3 totals 13 residues. V shed 5 bases, J shed 5 bases, and the junction held 5 bases outside the gene matches.

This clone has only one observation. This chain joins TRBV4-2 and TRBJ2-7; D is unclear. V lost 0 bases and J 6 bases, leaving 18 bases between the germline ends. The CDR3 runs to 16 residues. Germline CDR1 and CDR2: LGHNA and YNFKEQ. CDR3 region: CASSQDYHSTPSEQYF. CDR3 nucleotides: TGTGCCAGCAGCCAAGATTACCACAGTACTCCCTCCGAGCAGTACTTC.

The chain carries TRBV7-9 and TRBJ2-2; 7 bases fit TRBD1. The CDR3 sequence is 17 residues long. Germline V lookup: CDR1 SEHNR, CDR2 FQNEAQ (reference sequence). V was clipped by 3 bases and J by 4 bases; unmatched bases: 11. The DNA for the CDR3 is TGTGCCAGCAGCTTTATCCTAGGGGGCAGGGGCACCGGGGAGCTGTTTTTT. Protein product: CASSFILGGRGTGELFF.

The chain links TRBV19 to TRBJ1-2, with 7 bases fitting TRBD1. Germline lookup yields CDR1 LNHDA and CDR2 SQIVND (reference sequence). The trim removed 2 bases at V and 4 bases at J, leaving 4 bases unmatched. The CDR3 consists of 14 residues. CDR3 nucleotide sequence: TGTGCCAGTAGTATATCGGGACAGCGCTATGGCTACACCTTC. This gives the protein CASSISGQRYGYTF.

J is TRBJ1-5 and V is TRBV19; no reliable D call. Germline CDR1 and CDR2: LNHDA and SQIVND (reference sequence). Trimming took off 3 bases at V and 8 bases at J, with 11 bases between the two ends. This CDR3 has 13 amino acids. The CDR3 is CASSMALGEPQHF. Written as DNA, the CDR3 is TGTGCCAGTAGTATGGCCCTCGGGGAGCCCCAGCATTTT.

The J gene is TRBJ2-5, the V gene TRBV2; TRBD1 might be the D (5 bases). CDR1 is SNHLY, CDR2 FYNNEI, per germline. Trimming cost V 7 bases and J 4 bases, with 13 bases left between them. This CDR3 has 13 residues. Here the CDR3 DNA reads TGTGCCAGCACTAGGTCCAGGGTAGAGACCCAGTACTTC. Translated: CASTRSRVETQYF. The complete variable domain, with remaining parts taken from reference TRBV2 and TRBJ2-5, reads EPEVTQTPSHQVTQMGQEVILRCVPISNHLYFYWYRQILGQKVEFLVSFYNNEISEKSEIFDDQFSVERPDGSNFTLKIRSTKLEDSAMYFCASTRSRVETQYFGPGTRLLVL.

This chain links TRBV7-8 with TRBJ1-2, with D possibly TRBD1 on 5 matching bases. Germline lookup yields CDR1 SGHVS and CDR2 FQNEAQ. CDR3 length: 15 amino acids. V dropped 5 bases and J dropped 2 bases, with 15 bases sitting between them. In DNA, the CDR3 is TGTGCCAGCAGCCTCGGAACGACAGTCAACTATGGCTACACCTTC. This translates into CASSLGTTVNYGYTF.

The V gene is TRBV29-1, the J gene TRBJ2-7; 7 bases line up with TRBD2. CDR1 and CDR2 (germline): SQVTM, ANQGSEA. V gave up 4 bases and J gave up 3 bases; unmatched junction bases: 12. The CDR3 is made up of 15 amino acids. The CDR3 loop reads CSVGEASGAVYEQYF. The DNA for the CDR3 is TGCAGCGTTGGCGAAGCAAGCGGGGCCGTCTACGAGCAGTACTTC.

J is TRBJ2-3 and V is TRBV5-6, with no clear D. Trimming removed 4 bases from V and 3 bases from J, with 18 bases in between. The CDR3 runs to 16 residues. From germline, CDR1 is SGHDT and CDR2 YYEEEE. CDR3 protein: CASSQKPSLLTDTQYF. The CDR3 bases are TGTGCCAGCAGCCAAAAACCTAGTTTGTTGACAGATACGCAGTATTTT.

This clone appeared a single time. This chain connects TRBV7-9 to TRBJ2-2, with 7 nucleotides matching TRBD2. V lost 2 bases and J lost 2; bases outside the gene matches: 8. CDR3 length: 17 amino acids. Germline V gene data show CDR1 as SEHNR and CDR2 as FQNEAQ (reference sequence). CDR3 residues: CASSLYALAANTGELFF. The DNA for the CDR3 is TGTGCCAGCAGCTTATATGCTCTAGCGGCTAACACCGGGGAGCTGTTTTTT.

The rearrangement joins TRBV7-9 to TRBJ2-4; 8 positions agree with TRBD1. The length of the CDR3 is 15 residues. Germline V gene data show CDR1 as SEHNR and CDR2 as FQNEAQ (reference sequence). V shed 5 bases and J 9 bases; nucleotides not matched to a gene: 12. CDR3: CASSPQRDRKSIQYF. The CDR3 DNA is TGTGCCAGCAGCCCACAACGGGACAGGAAGTCCATTCAGTACTTC.

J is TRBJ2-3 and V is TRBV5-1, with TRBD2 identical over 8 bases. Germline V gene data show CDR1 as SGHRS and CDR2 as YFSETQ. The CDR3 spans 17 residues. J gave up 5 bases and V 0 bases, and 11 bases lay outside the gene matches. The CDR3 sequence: CASSLEPVRGAGDTQYF. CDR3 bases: TGCGCCAGCAGCTTGGAGCCCGTGCGGGGGGCGGGAGATACGCAGTATTTT.

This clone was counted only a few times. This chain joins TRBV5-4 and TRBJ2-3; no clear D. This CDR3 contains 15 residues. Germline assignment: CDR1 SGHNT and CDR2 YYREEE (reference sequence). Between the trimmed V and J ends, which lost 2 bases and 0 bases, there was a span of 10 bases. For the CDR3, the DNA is TGTGCCAGCAGCTTTCCGAGAGCCAGCACAGATACGCAGTATTTT. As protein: CASSFPRASTDTQYF.

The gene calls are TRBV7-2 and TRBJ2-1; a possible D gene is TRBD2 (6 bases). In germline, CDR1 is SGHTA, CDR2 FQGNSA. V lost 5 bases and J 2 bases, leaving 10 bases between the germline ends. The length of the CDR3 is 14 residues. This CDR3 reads CASSDGGTYNEQFF. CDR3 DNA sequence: TGTGCCAGCAGCGACGGGGGTACCTACAATGAGCAGTTCTTC. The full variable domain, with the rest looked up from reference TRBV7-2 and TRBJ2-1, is GAGVSQSPSNKVTEKGKDVELRCDPISGHTALYWYRQSLGQGLEFLIYFQGNSAPDKSGLPSDRFSAERTGGSVSTLTIQRTQQEDSAVYLCASSDGGTYNEQFFGPGTRLTVL.

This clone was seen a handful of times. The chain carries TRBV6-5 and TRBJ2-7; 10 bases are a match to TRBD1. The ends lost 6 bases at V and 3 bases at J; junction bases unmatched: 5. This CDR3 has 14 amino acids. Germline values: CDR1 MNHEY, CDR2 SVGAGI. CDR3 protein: CASSVDRGYYEQYF. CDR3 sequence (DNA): TGTGCCAGCAGCGTGGACAGGGGGTACTACGAGCAGTACTTC.